This T cell receptor beta chain was documented in a study of neoadjuvant anti-PD-1 for oral cavity cancer. Patients had newly diagnosed, untreated stage II-IVA oral cavity squamous cell carcinoma. Most PBMC samples had 450 to 500 ng input DNA in six replicates. The protocol was immunoSEQ multiplex PCR, while the TCRdb copy is restricted to in-frame clones and leaves out a portion. Of tens of thousands of clones detected, roughly 80% appear once; the ten largest clones hold 2.5% to 3%. The CDR3 sequence is 16 residues long. The germline V gene has CDR1 SGHNT and CDR2 YYREEE (reference sequence). The trim removed 1 base at V and 0 bases at J, leaving 6 bases unmatched.

This sequence joins TRBV5-4 and TRBJ1-1; TRBD1 matches at 7 bases. The sequencing used PBMCs, collected before nivolumab (anti-PD-1) treatment. This sequence was found in a person aged 35-79 years with oral cavity squamous cell carcinoma. The CDR3 is CASSLPRQGMNTEAFF. The CDR3 nucleotides read TGTGCCAGCAGCTTGCCGCGACAGGGTATGAACACTGAAGCTTTCTTT.